Ten or more counts support the clone carrying this T cell receptor beta chain. This CDR3 is 15 amino acids long. Germline CDR1 and CDR2: SGHTA and FQGNSA. Trimming removed 1 base at V and 7 bases at J, with 13 bases between. The data originate from a study of regulatory T cells in long-lasting Graves disease. To make TCR beta libraries, researchers used iRepertoire HTBI primers and Arm-PCR of CDR3 regions. TCRdb ran MiXCR on the multiplex PCR reads and lists one entry per CDR3 protein. The profile shows around 240,000 distinct CDR3 sequences, 18% of them singletons. Indicated time point: newly diagnosed GD, antithyroid drugs for less than 3 months. RNA extracted from PBMCs served as the sequencing template. The same data also went into a second study, on T cells in Graves' hyperthyroidism and ophthalmopathy.

This sequence was found in a woman aged 25-40 years with Graves disease. The sequencing used peripheral blood mononuclear cells (PBMCs), collected at new diagnosis, from a patient treated with antithyroid drugs. The chain carries TRBV7-2 and TRBJ2-2; TRBD1 or TRBD2 may be the D gene (6 bases each). The CDR3 coding sequence is TGTGCCAGCAGCTTAGGGGGGGCCTTCGGCGGGGAGCTGTTTTTT. Its translation: CASSLGGAFGGELFF.